Below, 23 T cell receptor beta chains from the same sample are listed, as sequenced in a study of blood T cell repertoires in COVID-19. Clones were sequenced by immunoSEQ multiplex PCR, and TCRdb holds only the in-frame ones, with some missing. There are 200,000 to 250,000 clones in the sample; 85% occur only once, and roughly 5.3% lies in the top ten. Sequenced input: peripheral blood. The receptor set was obtained from a man aged 45-60 years with COVID-19, enrolled during active disease.

The V call is TRBV7-8, the J call TRBJ2-1, with 11 bases fitting TRBD2. Per the germline V gene, CDR1 is SGHVS and CDR2 is FQNEAQ. V was pared by 4 bases and J by 3 bases, with 8 bases of the junction left unmatched. CDR3 length: 17 residues. The CDR3 bases are TGTGCCAGCAGCTCGCGACTAGCGGGGATCTACTACAATGAGCAGTTCTTC. Translating gives CASSSRLAGIYYNEQFF.

The chain combines TRBV5-4 with TRBJ2-2, with 12 bases aligning to TRBD1. The CDR3 extends over 18 amino acids. The J segment lost 2 bases and the V segment lost 4 bases, leaving 9 bases of the junction unmatched. Germline loops: CDR1 SGHNT, CDR2 YYREEE (reference sequence). CDR3 sequence reads: CASSAQRDRGPNTGELFF. CDR3 DNA: TGTGCCAGCAGCGCGCAGAGGGACAGGGGGCCTAACACCGGGGAGCTGTTTTTT. The entire variable domain, with the rest obtained from reference TRBV5-4 and TRBJ2-2, is as follows: ETGVTQSPTHLIKTRGQQVTLRCSSQSGHNTVSWYQQALGQGPQFIFQYYREEENGRGNFPPRFSGLQFPNYSSELNVNALELDDSALYLCASSAQRDRGPNTGELFFGEGSRLTVL.

This chain links TRBV10-1 with TRBJ2-3; TRBD2 aligns across 11 bases. Germline CDR1 is WNHNN and CDR2 is SYGVQD (reference sequence). Trimming removed 5 bases from V and 6 bases from J; junction bases left unmatched: 7. The CDR3 runs 15 residues. The CDR3 DNA is TGCGCCAGCAGTCTCCTAGCGGGGGGAGCCGATACGCAGTATTTT. Translating it yields CASSLLAGGADTQYF.

The rearrangement joins TRBV7-6 to TRBJ1-1; D not certain. Germline V lookup: CDR1 SGHVS, CDR2 FNYEAQ. The V end lost 5 bases, the J end lost 2 bases, and 9 bases lay between the germline ends. The CDR3 has 13 amino acids. The DNA for the CDR3 is TGTGCCAGCAGCCCACAGTTCAACACTGAAGCTTTCTTT. Translating gives CASSPQFNTEAFF.

V is TRBV7-8 and J is TRBJ1-2; TRBD1 might be the D (5 bases). CDR1 and CDR2 from the germline V gene are SGHVS and FQNEAQ. The CDR3 consists of 15 residues. V was cut by 0 bases and J by 0 bases, with 8 bases left in between. DNA for the CDR3: TGTGCCAGCAGCTTAGCCGGGGGATCTAACTATGGCTACACCTTC. Translating it yields CASSLAGGSNYGYTF.

In this sample, this clone turned up a few times. The chain uses TRBV7-9 and TRBJ2-3, with a possible D match to TRBD2 (7 bases). The CDR3 has 18 amino acids. Germline CDR1 is SEHNR and CDR2 is FQNEAQ (reference sequence). The V gene lost 4 bases and the J gene lost 0 bases, with 20 bases spanning the gap. CDR3 residues: CASSYGGRGSPSTDTQYF. CDR3 DNA: TGTGCCAGCAGCTATGGGGGGCGGGGGTCCCCTAGCACAGATACGCAGTATTTT.

This clone was seen a single time. This chain links TRBV7-2 with TRBJ2-3; tentative D call: TRBD2 (6 bases). The CDR3 contains 13 residues. Germline CDR1 and CDR2: SGHTA and FQGNSA. Trimming took off 4 bases at V and 12 bases at J, with 17 bases between the two ends. The CDR3 loop is CASSYNPGTSQYF. The CDR3 DNA reads as TGTGCCAGCAGCTACAACCCCGGGACTTCCCAGTATTTT.

By share, this clone ranks as medium-sized (0.01 to 0.1%). The same CDR3 arises from other DNA sequences in this sample as well. The chain links TRBV30 to TRBJ1-1, with unresolved D. In germline, CDR1 is GTSNPN, CDR2 SVGIG (reference sequence). There are 14 residues in the CDR3. Trimming left V 0 bases short and J 4 bases short, with 12 bases between. Here the CDR3 reads CAWSVSQRSTEAFF. In nucleotides, the CDR3 is TGTGCCTGGAGTGTATCACAGAGAAGCACTGAAGCTTTCTTT.

The chain links TRBV10-3 to TRBJ1-1, with D perhaps TRBD1 (6 bases). V lost 10 bases, J lost 4 bases, and 19 bases lay in between. Germline lookup yields CDR1 ENHRY and CDR2 SYGVKD. CDR3 length: 14 residues. The CDR3 bases are TGTGCCACCGGTGGCGGGGGCCTAGGCACTGAAGCTTTCTTT. It codes for CATGGGGLGTEAFF.

This rearrangement joins TRBV25-1 to TRBJ1-1, with D perhaps matching TRBD1 (5 bases). Trimming removed 0 bases at V and 0 bases at J, with 11 bases between. In germline, CDR1 is MGHDK, CDR2 SYGVNS. The CDR3 contains 16 residues. CDR3 loop: CASSEYEAGLNTEAFF. The CDR3 nucleotides read TGTGCCAGCAGTGAATATGAGGCAGGGCTGAACACTGAAGCTTTCTTT.

The chain combines TRBV30 with TRBJ2-7, with 7 bases fitting TRBD1. The V gene's germline CDR1 is GTSNPN and CDR2 SVGIG (reference sequence). This CDR3 region has 13 residues. V was clipped by 0 bases and J by 7 bases; unmatched bases: 6. The CDR3 sequence: CAWSVVTGREQYF. The CDR3 DNA reads as TGTGCCTGGAGTGTCGTGACAGGGCGTGAGCAGTACTTC.

V is TRBV9 and J is TRBJ2-7, with TRBD1 matching over 7 bases. V gave up 4 bases and J gave up 3 bases; unmatched junction bases: 13. The CDR3 is 16 residues long. Germline V lookup: CDR1 SGDLS, CDR2 YYNGEE. CDR3 amino acids: CASSRLGQGENYEQYF. Written as DNA, the CDR3 is TGTGCCAGCAGCCGGTTGGGGCAGGGGGAGAACTACGAGCAGTACTTC.

The chain joins TRBV4-3 to TRBJ1-2; D is possibly TRBD1 (5 bases). The CDR3 has 14 residues. Germline V CDR1 and CDR2: LGHNA, YSLEER. Trimming left V 2 bases short and J 6 bases short, with 13 bases between. CDR3 sequence: CASSQIRDGNGYTF. CDR3 nucleotides: TGCGCCAGCAGCCAAATCAGGGATGGGAATGGCTACACCTTC.

This clone was recorded once. The V call is TRBV18, the J call TRBJ2-1, with unresolved D. Trimming removed 3 bases from V and 6 bases from J, with 9 bases in between. The CDR3 covers 13 residues. CDR1 is KGHSH, CDR2 LQKENI, per germline. CDR3 nucleotide sequence: TGTGCCAGCTCACCCGTGTCCAGCAATGAGCAGTTCTTC. Protein: CASSPVSSNEQFF.

This rearrangement joins TRBV21-1 to TRBJ1-6; the table's D call TRBD1 went unverified against the DNA. TRBV21-1 is designated a pseudogene. The CDR3 has 14 residues. CDR3 bases: TGTGCCAGCTTCCACAGGGGGCTTAATTCACCCCTCCACTTT. As protein: CASFHRGLNSPLHF.

A single count supports this clone. This CDR3 is CASRTDSLNQPQHF. In DNA form, the CDR3 reads TGTGCCAGTAGGACGGACAGCCTCAATCAGCCCCAGCATTTT. This chain links TRBV19 with TRBJ1-5, with D perhaps matching TRBD1 (6 bases). The CDR3 runs 14 residues. V was cut by 6 bases and J by 3 bases, with 12 bases left in between. Germline lookup yields CDR1 LNHDA and CDR2 SQIVND (reference sequence).

The chain recombines TRBV27 with TRBJ2-7, with a possible D match to TRBD1 (7 bases). From germline, CDR1 is MNHEY and CDR2 SMNVEV (reference sequence). Trimming pared 3 bases from V and 2 bases from J, leaving 11 bases between. The CDR3 has 14 residues. The CDR3 loop is CASSFARGAYEQYF. The CDR3 DNA follows: TGTGCCAGCAGTTTTGCCAGGGGGGCCTACGAGCAGTACTTC.

This clone came up a few times. This chain links TRBV7-9 with TRBJ1-2, with TRBD1 as a possible D gene (5 bases). The germline V gene has CDR1 SEHNR and CDR2 FQNEAQ (reference sequence). The CDR3 contains 16 residues. V lost 2 bases and J 0 bases, leaving 13 bases between the germline ends. The CDR3 DNA is TGTGCCAGCAGCTTAATCGGCAGGGCGACTAACTATGGCTACACCTTC. This sequence encodes CASSLIGRATNYGYTF.

This sequence joins TRBV6-5 and TRBJ1-2, with a weak D call TRBD1 (5 bases). The CDR3 totals 12 residues. Trimming took off 4 bases at V and 8 bases at J, with 11 bases between the two ends. Germline-derived CDR1 and CDR2 are MNHEY and SVGAGI. The CDR3 spells CASSLPGRGYTF. CDR3 DNA: TGTGCCAGCAGTTTGCCAGGGCGCGGCTACACCTTC.

This clone was counted only a few times. This chain links TRBV7-9 with TRBJ1-1, with unresolved D. Germline V lookup: CDR1 SEHNR, CDR2 FQNEAQ (reference sequence). The ends were cut back, 0 bases at V and 4 bases at J, with 12 bases in the middle. The CDR3 extends over 15 amino acids. CDR3 amino acids: CASSLAMGLGTEAFF. The CDR3 DNA follows: TGTGCCAGCAGCTTAGCGATGGGCTTGGGCACTGAAGCTTTCTTT.

The CDR3 DNA reads TGTGCCAGCAGCTTAAACAGGAACTCGGAAAAACTGTTTTTT. Amino acids: CASSLNRNSEKLFF. The chain recombines TRBV5-4 with TRBJ1-4, with D possibly TRBD1 on 5 matching bases. This CDR3 comprises 14 residues. CDR1 is SGHNT, CDR2 YYREEE, per germline (reference sequence). V lost 2 bases and J 8 bases, leaving 13 bases between the germline ends.

The gene calls are TRBV6-6 and TRBJ1-5, with D possibly being TRBD1 (5 bases). Germline loops: CDR1 MNHNY, CDR2 SVGAGI (reference sequence). V was cut by 7 bases and J by 2 bases, with 18 bases left in between. The CDR3 extends over 16 amino acids. The CDR3: CASTTRGAWGNQPQHF. The CDR3 nucleotides read TGTGCCAGCACCACTCGCGGGGCGTGGGGCAATCAGCCCCAGCATTTT.

The table lists this clone with a few counts. This chain links TRBV28 with TRBJ1-1; D uncertain. This CDR3 region has 14 residues. V gave up 3 bases and J gave up 4 bases, with 12 bases separating them. Germline lookup yields CDR1 MDHEN and CDR2 SYDVKM. This CDR3 reads CASSLPSRGTEAFF. CDR3 DNA sequence: TGTGCCAGCAGTTTGCCTTCCCGGGGCACTGAAGCTTTCTTT.